These 19 T cell receptor beta chains originate from one sample sequenced in a study of blood T cell repertoires in COVID-19. Using immunoSEQ multiplex PCR, the repertoire was profiled, and TCRdb retains in-frame clones only, with some absent. The repertoire includes 50,000 to 65,000 clones, approximately 82% of them detected once, and around 6.5% sits in the top ten. Sequencing used peripheral blood. Every receptor here comes from a human donor in a cohort sampled during active COVID-19.

V gene TRBV5-4 combines with J gene TRBJ2-5; D is ambiguous. V gave up 3 bases and J gave up 7 bases, with 13 bases separating them. Germline CDR1 reads SGHNT; CDR2 reads YYREEE (reference sequence). The CDR3 consists of 13 residues. CDR3 bases: TGTGCCAGCAGCTCCTCAGGCGCAAGGACCCAGTACTTC. Amino acids: CASSSSGARTQYF.

The chain combines TRBV10-2 with TRBJ2-1; 9 bases align to TRBD2. The germline V gene has CDR1 WSHSY and CDR2 SAAADI. V lost 6 bases and J lost 8; bases outside the gene matches: 5. The CDR3 has 13 residues. The DNA for the CDR3 is TGCGCCAGCAGGGGACTAGCCGTGGATGAGCAGTTCTTC. As protein: CASRGLAVDEQFF.

The chain recombines TRBV19 with TRBJ1-2; tentative D call: TRBD1 (6 bases). Per the germline V gene, CDR1 is LNHDA and CDR2 is SQIVND (reference sequence). Trimming shortened V by 3 bases and J by 4 bases, and 9 bases separated the two germline ends. This CDR3 spans 13 amino acids. CDR3 amino acids: CASSIGQFYGYTF. CDR3 sequence (DNA): TGTGCCAGTAGTATCGGACAGTTCTATGGCTACACCTTC.

The chain is built from TRBV6-4 and TRBJ2-4, with TRBD2 matching over 8 bases. The CDR3 length is 16 residues. V lost 6 bases to trimming and J lost 7 bases; unmatched junction nucleotides: 14. CDR1 is MRHNA, CDR2 SNTAGT, per germline. The DNA of the CDR3 is TGTGCCAGCAGCCCTACCGCCGGGCTAGCGGGTAACATTCAGTACTTC. This encodes CASSPTAGLAGNIQYF.

V gene TRBV5-1 combines with J gene TRBJ2-3, with 11 positions matching TRBD2. The CDR3 has 14 residues. The germline CDR1 and CDR2 sequences are SGHRS and YFSETQ. The V gene end was trimmed by 5 bases and the J gene end by 3 bases; junction bases not matched to a gene: 2. The CDR3, as DNA: TGCGCCAGCAGGACTAGCGGGGCGACAGATACGCAGTATTTT. This encodes CASRTSGATDTQYF. The entire variable domain, with the rest obtained from reference TRBV5-1 and TRBJ2-3, is as follows: KAGVTQTPRYLIKTRGQQVTLSCSPISGHRSVSWYQQTPGQGLQFLFEYFSETQRNKGNFPGRFSGRQFSNSRSEMNVSTLELGDSALYLCASRTSGATDTQYFGPGTRLTVL.

The genes are TRBV7-6 and TRBJ2-3; D is unclear. Germline loops: CDR1 SGHVS, CDR2 FNYEAQ. The CDR3 runs to 16 residues. Trimming left V 3 bases short and J 2 bases short, with 15 bases between. The CDR3 is CASSLSASHTTDTQYF. In DNA, the CDR3 is TGTGCCAGCAGCTTGTCAGCGTCCCATACCACAGATACGCAGTATTTT.

The chain is built from TRBV5-1 and TRBJ1-2; TRBD1 aligns across 7 bases. Germline values: CDR1 SGHRS, CDR2 YFSETQ. The CDR3 has 15 amino acids. The trim removed 4 bases at V and 2 bases at J, leaving 8 bases unmatched. This CDR3 reads CASSDGDSRNYGYTF. CDR3 sequence (DNA): TGCGCCAGCAGCGATGGGGACAGCAGAAACTATGGCTACACCTTC. The whole variable domain, remainder taken from reference TRBV5-1 and TRBJ1-2, is KAGVTQTPRYLIKTRGQQVTLSCSPISGHRSVSWYQQTPGQGLQFLFEYFSETQRNKGNFPGRFSGRQFSNSRSEMNVSTLELGDSALYLCASSDGDSRNYGYTFGSGTRLTVV.

The rearrangement links TRBV11-2 to TRBJ1-3; no firm D call. The CDR3 spans 13 residues. With 4 bases removed from V and 2 bases from J, the gap between germline ends came to 6 bases. The germline gives CDR1 SGHAT, CDR2 FQNNGV. CDR3 in amino acids: CASSSTPGNTIYF. The DNA for the CDR3 is TGTGCCAGCAGCTCGACACCTGGAAACACCATATATTTT.

The chain uses TRBV5-1 and TRBJ2-5; 8 nucleotides match TRBD2. CDR3 length: 14 amino acids. V lost 4 bases to trimming and J lost 4 bases; unmatched junction nucleotides: 6. Per germline, CDR1 SGHRS and CDR2 YFSETQ. CDR3 coding DNA: TGCGCCAGCAGCCCGTTCGGGGGGGGAGAGACCCAGTACTTC. Translated, it gives CASSPFGGGETQYF.

J is TRBJ1-1 and V is TRBV9; D not certain. This CDR3 has 14 amino acids. With 0 bases removed from V and 4 bases from J, the gap between germline ends came to 10 bases. Germline V gene data show CDR1 as SGDLS and CDR2 as YYNGEE. In nucleotides, the CDR3 is TGTGCCAGCAGCGTAGGAATTACGGGCACTGAAGCTTTCTTT. It specifies CASSVGITGTEAFF.

V and J are TRBV6-5 and TRBJ1-5; 11 bases agree with TRBD1. Germline CDR1 is MNHEY and CDR2 is SVGAGI. This CDR3 comprises 13 residues. J gave up 3 bases and V 10 bases, and 2 bases lay outside the gene matches. CDR3 protein: CATGQGVNQPQHF. CDR3 DNA: TGTGCCACGGGACAGGGGGTCAATCAGCCCCAGCATTTT.

The sample holds a few counts of this clone. CDR3 protein: CASSPFDRATNEKLFF. The CDR3 coding sequence is TGTGCCAGCTCACCCTTCGACAGGGCAACTAATGAAAAACTGTTTTTT. This rearrangement joins TRBV18 to TRBJ1-4; 7 nucleotides line up with TRBD1. Germline loops: CDR1 KGHSH, CDR2 LQKENI. This CDR3 contains 16 residues. Trimming cost V 3 bases and J 0 bases; bases outside gene matches: 4.

The gene calls are TRBV5-6 and TRBJ2-1; 10 bases are a match to TRBD2. The CDR3 has 17 amino acids. Germline V gene sequence: CDR1 SGHDT, CDR2 YYEEEE. V trimming: 1 base; J trimming: 8 bases; junction bases outside the gene matches: 12. This CDR3 reads CASSLYASGGRRDEQFF. As DNA, the CDR3 is TGTGCCAGCAGCTTGTATGCTAGCGGGGGCCGCAGGGATGAGCAGTTCTTC.

The CDR3 reads CASSPGQGFFSPLHF. CDR3 nucleotide sequence: TGTGCCAGTAGCCCCGGACAGGGATTTTTTTCACCCCTCCACTTT. The rearrangement links TRBV19 to TRBJ1-6; 8 bases match TRBD1. The V and J ends lost 6 bases and 9 bases, in that order; junction bases with no gene match: 10. The CDR3 length is 15 residues. In germline, CDR1 is LNHDA, CDR2 SQIVND (reference sequence).

The chain uses TRBV15 and TRBJ2-7; maybe TRBD2 (6 bases). Germline assignment: CDR1 LNHNV and CDR2 YYDKDF (reference sequence). Trimming removed 1 base at V and 3 bases at J, with 7 bases between. This CDR3 region has 13 residues. The DNA for the CDR3 is TGTGCCACCAGCAGAGTCGGGGGCTACGAGCAGTACTTC. Its protein is CATSRVGGYEQYF.

This clone was recorded once. J is TRBJ1-2 and V is TRBV18, with a possible D match to TRBD1 (6 bases). CDR3 length equals 13 residues. V lost 0 bases and J lost 8, with 10 bases in between. The germline gives CDR1 KGHSH, CDR2 LQKENI. The CDR3 region is CASSPPAGEGYTF. In nucleotides, the CDR3 is TGTGCCAGCTCACCACCGGCAGGGGAAGGCTACACCTTC.

This clone appeared a single time. The CDR3 DNA is TGTGCCAGTGCGGACGGGGGGCCTGGAAACACCATATATTTT. Translation gives CASADGGPGNTIYF. The chain recombines TRBV19 with TRBJ1-3, with a possible D match to TRBD1 (6 bases). Germline V gene data show CDR1 as LNHDA and CDR2 as SQIVND (reference sequence). V lost 8 bases to trimming and J lost 2 bases, with 13 bases between them. This CDR3 comprises 14 residues.

This rearrangement joins TRBV5-4 to TRBJ2-3; tentatively, D is TRBD1 (5 bases). This CDR3 spans 16 amino acids. V lost 0 bases, J lost 2 bases, and 13 bases lay in between. CDR1 SGHNT and CDR2 YYREEE come from the germline V gene (reference sequence). The CDR3: CASSLVSGSTTDTQYF. CDR3 sequence (DNA): TGTGCCAGCAGCTTGGTTTCAGGGTCGACCACAGATACGCAGTATTTT. Full variable domain (missing parts from reference TRBV5-4 and TRBJ2-3): ETGVTQSPTHLIKTRGQQVTLRCSSQSGHNTVSWYQQALGQGPQFIFQYYREEENGRGNFPPRFSGLQFPNYSSELNVNALELDDSALYLCASSLVSGSTTDTQYFGPGTRLTVL.

The V and J genes are TRBV7-2 and TRBJ1-1; 9 nucleotides align to TRBD1. The CDR3 extends over 15 amino acids. The germline V gene has CDR1 SGHTA and CDR2 FQGNSA. The ends lost 6 bases at V and 1 base at J; junction bases unmatched: 6. CDR3 protein: CASRADRGANTEAFF. CDR3 bases: TGTGCCAGCAGAGCCGACAGGGGGGCGAACACTGAAGCTTTCTTT.